This T cell receptor beta chain was sequenced during a study of T cell changes during pregnancy in multiple sclerosis. The method was immunoSEQ multiplex PCR; TCRdb's version includes in-frame clones alone and lacks a portion of them. The repertoire holds approximately 29,000 clones, 85% to 95% seen once, with approximately 6.2% in the top ten. The CDR3 is 18 amino acids. Trimming removed 1 base from V and 4 bases from J; junction bases left unmatched: 11. Germline assignment: CDR1 SGHDN and CDR2 FVKESK. The TCR sequence derives from a female donor with multiple sclerosis, enrolled in a pregnancy study. The sequencing here drew on CD8+ T cells from peripheral blood mononuclear cells, taken before pregnancy. This chain links TRBV14 with TRBJ2-1, with 9 positions matching TRBD2. This CDR3 is CASSQVGSGGYRYNEQFF. For the CDR3, the DNA is TGTGCCAGCAGCCAAGTCGGTAGCGGGGGATATAGATACAATGAGCAGTTCTTC. Complete variable domain (other parts from reference TRBV14 and TRBJ2-1): EAGVTQFPSHSVIEKGQTVTLRCDPISGHDNLYWYRRVMGKEIKFLLHFVKESKQDESGMPNNRFLAERTGGTYSTLKVQPAELEDSGVYFCASSQVGSGGYRYNEQFFGPGTRLTVL.